The present TCR beta chain was sequenced within a study of brain T cells in children with intractable seizures. Time point here: blood from clinic visit 5 months post-surgery; TSC patient then seizure free. Surgery cases with the highest brain T cell transcript signatures were chosen for sequencing. At least one anti-epileptic drug was given before surgery. Sequenced by immunoSEQ multiplex PCR; TCRdb stores in-frame clones only, minus some. The sample holds about 340,000 clones; over 90% are singletons and the top ten take 4.5% to 7%. Study-level results: Patients' HCMV serostatus was unknown; virus specificity rests on CDR3 similarity alone. Pre- and post-surgery blood differed in depth, so pre-surgery absences may be undersampling.

V was clipped by 5 bases and J by 6 bases, with 10 bases between them. The length of the CDR3 is 12 residues. Per the germline V gene, CDR1 is SNHLY and CDR2 is FYNNEI. About this clone: Its antigen is unidentified.

This receptor was identified in a boy under two years old with tuberous sclerosis and intractable seizures. The rearrangement uses TRBV2 and TRBJ1-2, with a possible D match to TRBD1 (6 bases). The sample in question was peripheral blood, obtained more than 4 months after surgery. The CDR3, as DNA: TGTGCCAGCAGTAAGGACAGAAATGGCTACACCTTC. Translated, it gives CASSKDRNGYTF.